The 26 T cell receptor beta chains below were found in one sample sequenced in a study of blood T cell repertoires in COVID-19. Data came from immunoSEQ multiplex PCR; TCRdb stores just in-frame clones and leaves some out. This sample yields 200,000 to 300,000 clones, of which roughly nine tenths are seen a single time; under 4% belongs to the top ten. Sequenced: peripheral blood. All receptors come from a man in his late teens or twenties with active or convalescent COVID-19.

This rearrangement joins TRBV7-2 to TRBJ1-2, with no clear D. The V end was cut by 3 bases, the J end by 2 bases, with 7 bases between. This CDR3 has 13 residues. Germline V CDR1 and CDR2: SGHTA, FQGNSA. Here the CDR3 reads CASSFAGNYGYTF. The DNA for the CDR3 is TGTGCCAGCAGCTTTGCAGGAAACTATGGCTACACCTTC.

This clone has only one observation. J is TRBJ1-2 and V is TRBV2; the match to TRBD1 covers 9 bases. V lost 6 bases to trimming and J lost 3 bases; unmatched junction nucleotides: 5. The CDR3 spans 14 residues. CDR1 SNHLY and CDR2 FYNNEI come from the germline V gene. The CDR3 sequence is CASSADRGDYGYTF. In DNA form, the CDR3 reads TGTGCCAGCAGCGCAGACAGGGGGGACTATGGCTACACCTTC.

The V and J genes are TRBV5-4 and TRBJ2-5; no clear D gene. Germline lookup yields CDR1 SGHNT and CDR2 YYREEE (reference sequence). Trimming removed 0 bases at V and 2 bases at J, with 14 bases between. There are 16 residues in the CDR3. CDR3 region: CASSLVLTRVQETQYF. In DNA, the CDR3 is TGTGCCAGCAGCTTGGTCCTAACGAGAGTACAAGAGACCCAGTACTTC.

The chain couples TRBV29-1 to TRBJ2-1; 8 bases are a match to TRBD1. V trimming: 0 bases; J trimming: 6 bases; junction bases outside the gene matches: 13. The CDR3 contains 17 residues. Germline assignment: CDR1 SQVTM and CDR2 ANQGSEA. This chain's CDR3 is CSVEDQGRDRRLNEQFF. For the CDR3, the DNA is TGCAGCGTTGAAGATCAAGGAAGGGACAGGCGACTCAATGAGCAGTTCTTC.

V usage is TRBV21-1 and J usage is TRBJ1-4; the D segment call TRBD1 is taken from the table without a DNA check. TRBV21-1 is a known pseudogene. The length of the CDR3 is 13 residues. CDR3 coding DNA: TGTGCCAGCAGCGGTCAGGGCCATGAAAAACTGTTTTTT. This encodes CASSGQGHEKLFF.

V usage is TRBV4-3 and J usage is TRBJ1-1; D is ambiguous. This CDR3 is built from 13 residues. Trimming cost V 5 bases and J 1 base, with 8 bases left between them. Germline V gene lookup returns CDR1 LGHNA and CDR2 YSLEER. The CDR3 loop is CASSYTTNTEAFF. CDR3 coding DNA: TGCGCCAGCAGCTACACAACGAACACTGAAGCTTTCTTT.

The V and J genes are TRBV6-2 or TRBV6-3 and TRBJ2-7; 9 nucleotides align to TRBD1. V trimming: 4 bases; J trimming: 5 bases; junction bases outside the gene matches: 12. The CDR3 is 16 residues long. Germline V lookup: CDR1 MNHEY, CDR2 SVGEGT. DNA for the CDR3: TGTGCCAGCAGTTTCCCCCGGGACAGGGCTGGGGACGAGCAGTACTTC. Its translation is CASSFPRDRAGDEQYF.

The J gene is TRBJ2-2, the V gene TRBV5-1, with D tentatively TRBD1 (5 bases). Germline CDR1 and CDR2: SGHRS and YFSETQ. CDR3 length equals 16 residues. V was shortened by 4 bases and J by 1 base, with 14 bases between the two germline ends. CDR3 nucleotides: TGCGCCAGCAGCGCCTCGACAGTGGTGAACACCGGGGAGCTGTTTTTT. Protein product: CASSASTVVNTGELFF.

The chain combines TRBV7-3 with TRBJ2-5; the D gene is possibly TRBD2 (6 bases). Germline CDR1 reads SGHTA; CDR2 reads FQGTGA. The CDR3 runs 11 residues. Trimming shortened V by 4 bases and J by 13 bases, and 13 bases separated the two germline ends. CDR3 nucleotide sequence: TGTGCCAGCAGCTCGACCGGGACTTTGTACTTC. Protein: CASSSTGTLYF.

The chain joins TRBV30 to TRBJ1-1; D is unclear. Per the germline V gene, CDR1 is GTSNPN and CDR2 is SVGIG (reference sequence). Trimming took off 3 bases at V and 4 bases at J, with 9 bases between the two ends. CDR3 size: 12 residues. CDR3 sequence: CAWSLEGTEAFF. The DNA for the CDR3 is TGTGCCTGGAGCCTAGAGGGCACTGAAGCTTTCTTT. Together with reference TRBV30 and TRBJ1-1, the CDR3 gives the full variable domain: SQTIHQWPATLVQPVGSPLSLECTVEGTSNPNLYWYRQAAGRGLQLLFYSVGIGQISSEVPQNLSASRPQDRQFILSSKKLLLSDSGFYLCAWSLEGTEAFFGQGTRLTVV.

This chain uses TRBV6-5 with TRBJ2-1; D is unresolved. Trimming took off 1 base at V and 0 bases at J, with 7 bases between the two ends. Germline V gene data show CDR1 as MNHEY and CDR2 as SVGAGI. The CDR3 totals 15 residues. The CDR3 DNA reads TGTGCCAGCAGTTACTTCCAGTCCTCCTACAATGAGCAGTTCTTC. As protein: CASSYFQSSYNEQFF.

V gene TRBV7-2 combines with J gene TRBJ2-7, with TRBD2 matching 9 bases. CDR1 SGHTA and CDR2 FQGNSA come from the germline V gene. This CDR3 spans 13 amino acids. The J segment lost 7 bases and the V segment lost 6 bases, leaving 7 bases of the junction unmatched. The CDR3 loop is CASSSLAGAEQYF. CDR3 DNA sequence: TGTGCCAGCAGTTCCTTAGCGGGAGCGGAGCAGTACTTC.

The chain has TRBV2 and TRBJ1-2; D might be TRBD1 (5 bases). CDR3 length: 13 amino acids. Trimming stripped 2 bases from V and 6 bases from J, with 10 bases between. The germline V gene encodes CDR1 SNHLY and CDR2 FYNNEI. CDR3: CASSESGGDGYTF. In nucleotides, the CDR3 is TGTGCCAGCAGTGAATCTGGGGGGGATGGCTACACCTTC.

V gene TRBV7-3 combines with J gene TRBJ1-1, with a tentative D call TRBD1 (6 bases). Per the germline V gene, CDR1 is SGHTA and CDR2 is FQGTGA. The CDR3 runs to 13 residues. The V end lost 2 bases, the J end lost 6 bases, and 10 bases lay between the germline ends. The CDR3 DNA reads TGTGCCAGCAGCTTAGGGGGGGCATCTGAAGCTTTCTTT. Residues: CASSLGGASEAFF.

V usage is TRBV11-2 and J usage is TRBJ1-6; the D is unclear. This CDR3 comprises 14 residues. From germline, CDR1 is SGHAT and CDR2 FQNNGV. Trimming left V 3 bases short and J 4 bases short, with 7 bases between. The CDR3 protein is CASSLGTYNSPLHF. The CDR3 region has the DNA TGTGCCAGCAGCTTGGGCACTTATAATTCACCCCTCCACTTT.

The CDR3 coding sequence is TGCGCCAGCAGCCAAGAGGGCTATTCGTCCGGGGAGCTGTTTTTT. Its translation is CASSQEGYSSGELFF. The J gene is TRBJ2-2, the V gene TRBV4-1, with D hard to call. Germline loops: CDR1 MGHRA, CDR2 YSYEKL. The germline V and J ends were trimmed by 0 bases and 6 bases, with 11 bases remaining between them. This CDR3 spans 15 amino acids.

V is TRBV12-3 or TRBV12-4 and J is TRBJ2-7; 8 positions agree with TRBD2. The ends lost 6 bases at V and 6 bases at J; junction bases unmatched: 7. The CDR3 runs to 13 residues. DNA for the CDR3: TGTGCCAGCAGACCCCGACTAGCGAGCGAGCAGTACTTC. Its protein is CASRPRLASEQYF.

CDR3 residues: CASGLLNTGELFF. DNA of the CDR3: TGCGCCAGTGGACTCCTGAACACCGGGGAGCTGTTTTTT. The chain couples TRBV10-1 to TRBJ2-2; perhaps TRBD2 as D (5 bases). V was clipped by 9 bases and J by 1 base, with 9 bases between them. The germline gives CDR1 WNHNN, CDR2 SYGVQD (reference sequence). The CDR3 totals 13 residues.

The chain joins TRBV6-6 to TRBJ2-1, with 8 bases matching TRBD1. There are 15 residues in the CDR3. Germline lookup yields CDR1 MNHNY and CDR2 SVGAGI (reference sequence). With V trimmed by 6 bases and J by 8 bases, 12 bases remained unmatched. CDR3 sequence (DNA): TGTGCCAGCAGCCTCCCGGGACAGGTCGTCGATGAGCAGTTCTTC. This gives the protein CASSLPGQVVDEQFF.

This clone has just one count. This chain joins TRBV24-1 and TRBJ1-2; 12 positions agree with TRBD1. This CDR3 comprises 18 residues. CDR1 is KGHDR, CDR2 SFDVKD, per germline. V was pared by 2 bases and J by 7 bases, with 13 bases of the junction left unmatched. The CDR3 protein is CATSDSRDRGRQWGGYTF. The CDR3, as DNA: TGTGCCACCAGTGATTCCCGGGACAGGGGGCGGCAATGGGGTGGCTACACCTTC.

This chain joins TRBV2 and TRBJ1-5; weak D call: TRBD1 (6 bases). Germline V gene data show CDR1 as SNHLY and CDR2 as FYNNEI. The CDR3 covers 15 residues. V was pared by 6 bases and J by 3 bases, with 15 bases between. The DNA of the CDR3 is TGTGCCAGCAGCCGACAGGTTCACCTCAATCAGCCCCAGCATTTT. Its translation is CASSRQVHLNQPQHF.

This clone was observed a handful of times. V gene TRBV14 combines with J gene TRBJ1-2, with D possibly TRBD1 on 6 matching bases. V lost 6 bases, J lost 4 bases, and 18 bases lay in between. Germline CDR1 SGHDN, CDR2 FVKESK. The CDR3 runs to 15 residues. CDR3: CASSRDIPWVYGYTF. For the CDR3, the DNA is TGTGCCAGCAGTCGGGACATCCCGTGGGTCTATGGCTACACCTTC. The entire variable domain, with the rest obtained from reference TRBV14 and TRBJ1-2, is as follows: EAGVTQFPSHSVIEKGQTVTLRCDPISGHDNLYWYRRVMGKEIKFLLHFVKESKQDESGMPNNRFLAERTGGTYSTLKVQPAELEDSGVYFCASSRDIPWVYGYTFGSGTRLTVV.

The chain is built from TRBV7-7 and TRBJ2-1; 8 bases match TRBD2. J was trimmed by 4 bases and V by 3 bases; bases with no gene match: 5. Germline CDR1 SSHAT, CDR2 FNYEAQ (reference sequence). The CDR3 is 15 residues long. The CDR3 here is CASSLGSGVYNEQFF. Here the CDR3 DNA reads TGTGCCAGCAGCTTGGGTAGCGGGGTTTACAATGAGCAGTTCTTC.

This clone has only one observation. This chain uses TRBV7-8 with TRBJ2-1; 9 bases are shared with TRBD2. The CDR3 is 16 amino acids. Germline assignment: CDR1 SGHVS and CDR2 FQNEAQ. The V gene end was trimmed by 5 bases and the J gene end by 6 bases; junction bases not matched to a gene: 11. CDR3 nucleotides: TGTGCCAGCAGCCTCCCGAGTAGCGGGAGTCTCAATGAGCAGTTCTTC. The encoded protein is CASSLPSSGSLNEQFF.

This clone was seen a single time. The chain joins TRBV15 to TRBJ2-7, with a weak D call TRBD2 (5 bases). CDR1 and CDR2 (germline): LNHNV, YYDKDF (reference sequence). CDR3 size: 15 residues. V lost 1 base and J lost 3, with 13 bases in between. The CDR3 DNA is TGTGCCACCAGCAGAGGGGTGGAGGCAGGCTACGAGCAGTACTTC. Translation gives CATSRGVEAGYEQYF.

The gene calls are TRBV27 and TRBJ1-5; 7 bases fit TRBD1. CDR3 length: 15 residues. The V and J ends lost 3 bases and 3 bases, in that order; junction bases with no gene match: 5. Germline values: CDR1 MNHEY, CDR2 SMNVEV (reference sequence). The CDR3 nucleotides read TGTGCCAGCAGTTTGACCGGGACAGACAATCAGCCCCAGCATTTT. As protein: CASSLTGTDNQPQHF.